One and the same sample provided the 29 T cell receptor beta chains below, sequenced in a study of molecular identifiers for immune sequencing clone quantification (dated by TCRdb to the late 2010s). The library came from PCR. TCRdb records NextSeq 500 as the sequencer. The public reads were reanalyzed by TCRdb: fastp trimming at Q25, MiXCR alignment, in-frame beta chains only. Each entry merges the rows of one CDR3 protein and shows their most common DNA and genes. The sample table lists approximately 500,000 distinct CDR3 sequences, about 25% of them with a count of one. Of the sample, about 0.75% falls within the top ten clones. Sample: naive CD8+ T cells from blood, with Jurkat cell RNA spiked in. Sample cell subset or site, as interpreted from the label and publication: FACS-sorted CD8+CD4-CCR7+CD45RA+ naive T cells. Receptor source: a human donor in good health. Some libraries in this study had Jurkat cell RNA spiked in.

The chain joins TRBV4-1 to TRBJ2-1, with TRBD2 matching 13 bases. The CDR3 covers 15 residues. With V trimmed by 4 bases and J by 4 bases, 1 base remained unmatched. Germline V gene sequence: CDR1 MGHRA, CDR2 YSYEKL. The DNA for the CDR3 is TGCGCCAGCAGCCGGGGACTAGCGGGATACAATGAGCAGTTCTTC. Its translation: CASSRGLAGYNEQFF.

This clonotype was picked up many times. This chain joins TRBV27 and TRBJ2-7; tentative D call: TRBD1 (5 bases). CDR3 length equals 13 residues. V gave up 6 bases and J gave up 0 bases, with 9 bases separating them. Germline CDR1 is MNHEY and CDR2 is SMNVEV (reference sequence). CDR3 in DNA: TGTGCCAGCAGCACAGGCCCCTCCTACGAGCAGTACTTC. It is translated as CASSTGPSYEQYF.

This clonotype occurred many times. The CDR3 loop reads CSARDGGHEQYF. In nucleotides, the CDR3 is TGCAGTGCTAGAGATGGGGGCCACGAGCAGTACTTC. The V gene is TRBV20-1, the J gene TRBJ2-7; possible D gene TRBD1, 6 bases. Trimming pared 0 bases from V and 5 bases from J, leaving 8 bases between. Germline V gives CDR1 DFQATT, CDR2 SNEGSKA (reference sequence). The CDR3 loop spans 12 amino acids.

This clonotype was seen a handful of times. Here the CDR3 reads CASSQTYSGNTIYF. In DNA form, the CDR3 reads TGTGCCAGCAGCCAGACGTACTCTGGAAACACCATATATTTT. The J gene is TRBJ1-3, the V gene TRBV3-1; D remains unclear. The germline V gene encodes CDR1 LGHDT and CDR2 YNNKEL (reference sequence). Trimming took off 3 bases at V and 0 bases at J, with 6 bases between the two ends. The CDR3 length is 14 residues. The variable domain in full, completed from reference TRBV3-1 and TRBJ1-3, reads DTAVSQTPKYLVTQMGNDKSIKCEQNLGHDTMYWYKQDSKKFLKIMFSYNNKELIINETVPNRFSPKSPDKAHLNLHINSLELGDSAVYFCASSQTYSGNTIYFGEGSWLTVV.

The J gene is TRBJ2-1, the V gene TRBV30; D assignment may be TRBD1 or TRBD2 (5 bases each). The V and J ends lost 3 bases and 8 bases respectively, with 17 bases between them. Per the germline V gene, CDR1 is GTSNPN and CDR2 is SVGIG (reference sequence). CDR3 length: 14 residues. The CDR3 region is CAWSRASPGDEQFF. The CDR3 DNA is TGTGCCTGGAGCAGGGCTTCCCCCGGGGATGAGCAGTTCTTC.

The CDR3 bases are TGTGCCAGCAGCCTAGGGGCCGCCTCCGAGCAGTACTTC. Its translation: CASSLGAASEQYF. The J gene is TRBJ2-7, the V gene TRBV27; tentatively, D is TRBD1 (5 bases). V shed 6 bases and J shed 6 bases, with 15 bases lying between them. Germline-derived CDR1 and CDR2 are MNHEY and SMNVEV (reference sequence). The CDR3 extends over 13 amino acids.

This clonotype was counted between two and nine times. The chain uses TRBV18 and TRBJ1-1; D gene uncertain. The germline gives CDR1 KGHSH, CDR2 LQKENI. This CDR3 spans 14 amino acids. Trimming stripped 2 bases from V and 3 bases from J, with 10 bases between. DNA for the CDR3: TGTGCCAGCTCACCAACGACGGCCTACACTGAAGCTTTCTTT. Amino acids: CASSPTTAYTEAFF.

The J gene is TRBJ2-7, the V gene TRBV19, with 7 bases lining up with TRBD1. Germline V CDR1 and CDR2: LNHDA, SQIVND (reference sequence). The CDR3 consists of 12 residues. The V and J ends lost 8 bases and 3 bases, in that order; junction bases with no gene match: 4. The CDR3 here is CASGDRDYEQYF. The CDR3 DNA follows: TGTGCCAGTGGCGACAGGGACTACGAGCAGTACTTC.

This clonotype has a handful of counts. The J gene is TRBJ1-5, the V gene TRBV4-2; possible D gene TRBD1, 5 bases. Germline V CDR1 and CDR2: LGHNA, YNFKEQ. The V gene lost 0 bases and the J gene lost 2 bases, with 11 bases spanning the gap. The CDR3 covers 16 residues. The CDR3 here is CASSQDRVGGNQPQHF. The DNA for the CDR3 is TGTGCCAGCAGCCAAGATCGGGTAGGGGGCAATCAGCCCCAGCATTTT.

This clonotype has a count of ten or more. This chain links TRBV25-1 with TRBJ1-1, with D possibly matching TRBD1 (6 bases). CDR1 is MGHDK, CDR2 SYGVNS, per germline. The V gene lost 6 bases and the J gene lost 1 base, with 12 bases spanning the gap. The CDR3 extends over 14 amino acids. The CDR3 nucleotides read TGTGCCAGCAGACATTGGACAGAGAACACTGAAGCTTTCTTT. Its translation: CASRHWTENTEAFF.

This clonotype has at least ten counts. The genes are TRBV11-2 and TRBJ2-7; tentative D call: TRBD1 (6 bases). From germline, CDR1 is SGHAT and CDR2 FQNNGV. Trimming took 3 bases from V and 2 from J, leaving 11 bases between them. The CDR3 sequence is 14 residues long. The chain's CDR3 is CASSFGAGAYEQYF. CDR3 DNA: TGTGCCAGCAGCTTCGGAGCAGGGGCCTACGAGCAGTACTTC.

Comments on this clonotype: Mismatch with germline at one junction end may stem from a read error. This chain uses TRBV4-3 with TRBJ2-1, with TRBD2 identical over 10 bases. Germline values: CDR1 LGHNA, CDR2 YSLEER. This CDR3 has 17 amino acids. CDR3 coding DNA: TGCGCCAGCAGCCAAGAGGTAGCGGGGGGCTCCTACAGTGAGCAGTTCTTC. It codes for CASSQEVAGGSYSEQFF.

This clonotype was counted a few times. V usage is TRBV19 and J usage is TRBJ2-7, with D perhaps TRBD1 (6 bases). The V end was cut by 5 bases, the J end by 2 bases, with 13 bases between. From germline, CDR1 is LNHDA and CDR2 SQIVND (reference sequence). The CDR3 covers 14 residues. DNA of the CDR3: TGTGCCAGTAGTGCGATGGACAGTCCCTACGAGCAGTACTTC. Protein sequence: CASSAMDSPYEQYF.

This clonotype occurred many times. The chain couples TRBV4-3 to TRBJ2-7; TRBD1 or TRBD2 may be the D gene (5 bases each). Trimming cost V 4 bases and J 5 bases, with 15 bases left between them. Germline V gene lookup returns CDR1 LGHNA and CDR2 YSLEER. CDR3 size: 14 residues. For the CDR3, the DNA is TGCGCCAGCAGCCCCCGAGGGACGGGCAACGAGCAGTACTTC. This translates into CASSPRGTGNEQYF.

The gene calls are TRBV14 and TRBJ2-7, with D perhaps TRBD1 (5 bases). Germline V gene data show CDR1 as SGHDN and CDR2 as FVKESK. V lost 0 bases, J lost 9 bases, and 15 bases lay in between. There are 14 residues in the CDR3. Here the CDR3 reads CASSQEGQGLGQYF. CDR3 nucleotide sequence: TGTGCCAGCAGCCAAGAGGGCCAGGGTCTCGGGCAGTACTTC.

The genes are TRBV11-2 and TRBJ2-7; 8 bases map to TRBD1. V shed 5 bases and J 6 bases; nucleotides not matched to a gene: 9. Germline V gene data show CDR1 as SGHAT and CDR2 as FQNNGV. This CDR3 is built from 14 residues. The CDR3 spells CASSPGTGPFEQYF. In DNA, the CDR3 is TGTGCCAGCAGCCCCGGGACAGGCCCTTTCGAGCAGTACTTC.

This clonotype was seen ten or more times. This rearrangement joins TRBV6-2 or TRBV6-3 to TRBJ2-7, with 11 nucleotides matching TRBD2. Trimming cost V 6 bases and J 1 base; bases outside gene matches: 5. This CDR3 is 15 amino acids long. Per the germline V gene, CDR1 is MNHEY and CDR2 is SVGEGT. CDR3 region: CASRPGTSGSYEQYF. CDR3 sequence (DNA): TGTGCCAGCAGGCCCGGGACTAGCGGATCCTACGAGCAGTACTTC.

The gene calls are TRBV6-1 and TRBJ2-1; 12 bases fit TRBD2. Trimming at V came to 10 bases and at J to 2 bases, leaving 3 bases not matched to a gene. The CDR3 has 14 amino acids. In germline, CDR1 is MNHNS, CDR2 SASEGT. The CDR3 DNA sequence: TGTGCCACGGGACTAGCGGGTGCCTACAATGAGCAGTTCTTC. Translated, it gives CATGLAGAYNEQFF.

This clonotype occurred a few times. This CDR3 reads CAWSVLSSAGELFF. CDR3 coding DNA: TGTGCCTGGAGTGTACTTAGCTCCGCCGGGGAGCTGTTTTTT. This rearrangement joins TRBV30 to TRBJ2-2; D gene ambiguous. Trimming shortened V by 0 bases and J by 6 bases, and 11 bases separated the two germline ends. Germline CDR1 reads GTSNPN; CDR2 reads SVGIG (reference sequence). The CDR3 length is 14 residues.

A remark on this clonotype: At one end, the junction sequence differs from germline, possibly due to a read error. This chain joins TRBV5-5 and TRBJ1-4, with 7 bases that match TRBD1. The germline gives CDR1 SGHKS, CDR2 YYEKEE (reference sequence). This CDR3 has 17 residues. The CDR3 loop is CASSFPTGHGTNEKLIF. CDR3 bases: TGTGCCAGCAGCTTTCCGACAGGGCATGGGACTAATGAAAAACTGATTTTT.

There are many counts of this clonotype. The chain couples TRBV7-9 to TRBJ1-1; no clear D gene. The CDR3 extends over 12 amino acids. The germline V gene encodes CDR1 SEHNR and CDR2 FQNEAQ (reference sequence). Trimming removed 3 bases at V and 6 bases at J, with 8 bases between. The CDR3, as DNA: TGTGCCAGCAGCTTTGGAGTATCTGAAGCTTTCTTT. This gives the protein CASSFGVSEAFF.

Written as DNA, the CDR3 is TGTGCCAGCAGCTCGGAGGGGGCGTTAACTGAAGCTTTCTTT. It specifies CASSSEGALTEAFF. The V and J genes are TRBV13 and TRBJ1-1; TRBD1 matches 7 bases. The ends lost 4 bases at V and 5 bases at J; junction bases unmatched: 7. Germline V lookup: CDR1 PRHDT, CDR2 FYEKMQ (reference sequence). This CDR3 is built from 14 residues.

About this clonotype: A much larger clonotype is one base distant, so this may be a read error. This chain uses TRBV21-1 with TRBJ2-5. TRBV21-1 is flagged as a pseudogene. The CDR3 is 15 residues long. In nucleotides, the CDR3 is TGTGCCAGCCGCAAAGCGCTTAAGTCACAAGAGACCCAGTACTTC. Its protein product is CASRKALKSQETQYF.

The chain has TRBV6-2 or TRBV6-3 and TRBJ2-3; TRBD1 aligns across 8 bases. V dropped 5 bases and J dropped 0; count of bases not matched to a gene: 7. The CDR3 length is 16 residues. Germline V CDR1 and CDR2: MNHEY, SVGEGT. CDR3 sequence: CASSHIRDRSTDTQYF. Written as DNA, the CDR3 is TGTGCCAGCAGTCACATCCGGGACAGGAGCACAGATACGCAGTATTTT.

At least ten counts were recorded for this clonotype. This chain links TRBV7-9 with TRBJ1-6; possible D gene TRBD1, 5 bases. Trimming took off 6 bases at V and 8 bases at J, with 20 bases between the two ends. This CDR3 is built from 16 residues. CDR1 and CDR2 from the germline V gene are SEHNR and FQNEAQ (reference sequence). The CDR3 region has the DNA TGTGCCAGCAGAGCCCGGGACCTACGATCGGATTCACCCCTCCACTTT. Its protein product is CASRARDLRSDSPLHF.

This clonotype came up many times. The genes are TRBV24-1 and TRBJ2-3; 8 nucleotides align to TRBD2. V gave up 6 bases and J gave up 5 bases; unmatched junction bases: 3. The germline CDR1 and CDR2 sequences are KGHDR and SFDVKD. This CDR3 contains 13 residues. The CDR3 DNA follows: TGTGCCACCAGTAGCGGGAGTGGAGATACGCAGTATTTT. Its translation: CATSSGSGDTQYF.

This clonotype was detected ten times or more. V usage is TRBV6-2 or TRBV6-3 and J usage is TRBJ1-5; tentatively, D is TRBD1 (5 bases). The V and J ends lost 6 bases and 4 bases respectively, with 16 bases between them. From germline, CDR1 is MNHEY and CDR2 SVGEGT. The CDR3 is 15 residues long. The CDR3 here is CASSSEDRRNQPQHF. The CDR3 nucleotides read TGTGCCAGCAGCTCAGAAGACAGAAGAAATCAGCCCCAGCATTTT.

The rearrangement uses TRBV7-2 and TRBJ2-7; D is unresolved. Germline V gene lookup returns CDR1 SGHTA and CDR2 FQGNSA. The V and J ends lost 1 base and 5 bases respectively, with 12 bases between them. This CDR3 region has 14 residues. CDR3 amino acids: CASSLGLAFDEQYF. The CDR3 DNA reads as TGTGCCAGCAGCTTAGGGTTAGCTTTCGACGAGCAGTACTTC.

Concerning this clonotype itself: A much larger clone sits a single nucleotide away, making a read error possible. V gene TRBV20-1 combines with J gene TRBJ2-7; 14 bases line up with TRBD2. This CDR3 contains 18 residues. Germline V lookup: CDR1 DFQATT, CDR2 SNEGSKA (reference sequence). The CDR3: CSANPGLAGGFAYLEQCF. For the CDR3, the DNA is TGCAGTGCTAATCCAGGACTAGCGGGAGGCTTCGCGTACTTGGAGCAGTGCTTC.